This T cell receptor (beta chain) was sequenced for a study of blood T cell repertoires in COVID-19. As for the study in general: Researchers got acute and convalescent COVID-19 samples from the United States, Italy and Spain.

In the authors' workflow: Reference gene primer amplification in the assay estimated nucleated cell counts. The assay was immunoSEQ multiplex PCR, and TCRdb's table has in-frame clones only and misses some. V and J calls and clone size come straight from that table; D and trimming were deduced from the DNA. The repertoire has 140,000 to 150,000 clones, 75% to 90% of them found once; the top ten carry 1.7%. Germline V lookup: CDR1 GTSNPN, CDR2 SVGIG (reference sequence). There are 12 residues in the CDR3. V dropped 8 bases and J dropped 4 bases, with 9 bases sitting between them. The sequencing input was peripheral blood. This rearrangement joins TRBV30 to TRBJ1-6; D is perhaps TRBD1 (6 bases). The receptor was isolated from a woman aged 50 to 60 with acute or convalescent COVID-19. The CDR3 is CAGTGYNSPLHF. The CDR3 DNA reads TGTGCCGGAACAGGGTATAATTCACCCCTCCACTTT.